This T cell receptor (beta chain) was documented in a study of T-cell memory formation after mild COVID-19. Germline CDR1 is SGHRS and CDR2 is YFSETQ. This CDR3 has 15 amino acids. V lost 3 bases, J lost 11 bases, and 23 bases lay in between. TCRdb re-analysed the 5' RACE reads in MiXCR, keeping a single row per CDR3 protein. The profile covers around 90,000 distinct CDR3 sequences, with around 16% appearing a single time and approximately 40% taken by the ten largest. This TCR was sampled from a man aged 18 to 29 who had mild COVID-19 (a few samples of this study predate the infection). Cell type and time point are not known. This chain uses TRBV5-1 with TRBJ1-2; the D is unclear. Sequencing was done on a sample of PBMCs or a T cell subset sorted from them (not recorded which). The CDR3 loop reads CASSSTPRTSELYTF. In nucleotides, the CDR3 is TGCGCCAGCAGCTCCACCCCCCGGACCTCCGAACTATACACCTTC.